This TCR beta chain was captured by sequencing in a study of molecular identifiers for immune sequencing clone quantification. This clonotype has just a few counts. The CDR3 loop spans 15 amino acids. Per the germline V gene, CDR1 is SGHTS and CDR2 is YDEGEE. V trimming: 3 bases; J trimming: 5 bases; junction bases outside the gene matches: 4. TCRdb passed the PCR reads through MiXCR, listing each CDR3 protein once. The sample carries about half a million distinct CDR3 sequences, 20% to 25% recorded once. The source of this sequence is a human donor in good health. Some libraries in this study had Jurkat cell RNA spiked in. Specimen: naive CD8+ T cells from blood, with Jurkat cell RNA spiked in. Subset here: FACS-sorted CD8+CD4-CCR7+CD45RA+ naive T cells. The chain recombines TRBV5-8 with TRBJ2-7, with 14 bases identical to TRBD2. CDR3 in DNA: TGTGCCAGCAGCTGGGGGACTAGCGGGAGTCACGAGCAGTACTTC. Encoded protein: CASSWGTSGSHEQYF. Using reference TRBV5-8 and TRBJ2-7 for the parts outside the CDR3, the full variable domain is EAGVTQSPTHLIKTRGQQATLRCSPISGHTSVYWYQQALGLGLQFLLWYDEGEERNRGNFPPRFSGRQFPNYSSELNVNALELEDSALYLCASSWGTSGSHEQYFGPGTRLTVT.